The clone carrying this T cell receptor (beta chain) was seen repeatedly, ten times or more. TCRdb recomputed calls from the 5' RACE reads with MiXCR, one row per CDR3 protein. In the table there are 65,000 to 90,000 distinct CDR3 sequences, approximately 4.7% of which are singletons. This record comes from a study of T cells of healthy individuals. V lost 3 bases and J 5 bases, leaving 7 bases between the germline ends. Per the germline V gene, CDR1 is LGHNA and CDR2 is YNFKEQ. This CDR3 comprises 12 residues. The receptor was isolated from a female donor in good health. V and J are TRBV4-2 and TRBJ1-1; maybe TRBD1 (5 bases). The CDR3: CASSHDRTEAFF. The CDR3 coding sequence is TGTGCCAGCAGCCATGACAGAACTGAAGCTTTCTTT.